What follows describes a single T cell receptor beta chain. Healthy and HIV-negative, the adult donors had no recent acute infections or vaccinations. This entry comes from a study of shared clonotypes between healthy human individuals. The table came from immunoSEQ multiplex PCR; TCRdb's copy has only in-frame clones and leaves some out. The repertoire has millions of clones, 85% to 95% of them found once; the top ten carry 0.13%. Between the trimmed V and J ends, which lost 0 bases and 8 bases, there was a span of 11 bases. This CDR3 is 14 amino acids long. Germline V gives CDR1 MRHNA, CDR2 SNTAGT. The sequencing sample was made of naive CD4+ T cells sorted from blood. The subset is: CD45RA+ positively selected. The clonotype was recovered from a man between 18 and 35 years old in good health. The chain carries TRBV6-4 and TRBJ2-1; D possibly corresponds to TRBD2 (6 bases). For the CDR3, the DNA is TGTGCCAGCAGTGACTCGGCCGGGACTCATGAGCAGTTCTTC. This translates into CASSDSAGTHEQFF.